This T cell receptor (beta chain) was recorded in a study of OX40 agonist ivuxolimab in advanced cancers. Study context: Patients were around 83% male with ages roughly 23 to 90, mean about 65. Study outcomes and limitations: There were, on average, more expanded clones in CD8+ T cells than in CD4+.

Assay: immunoSEQ multiplex PCR; the TCRdb copy retains only in-frame clones and omits some. The sample lists some 94,000 clones, more than 85% occurring once. Trimming removed 8 bases from V and 0 bases from J, with 10 bases in between. The CDR3 is 13 amino acids. Germline V CDR1 and CDR2: MNHEY, SVGAGI. For this clone: Its antigen is unknown.

This chain connects TRBV6-5 to TRBJ2-5; D is ambiguous. The sequence came from an adult with an advanced solid tumor such as melanoma, head and neck, liver or kidney cancer. The specimen was CD4+ or CD8+ T cells sorted from blood, collected in a trial of the OX40 agonist ivuxolimab. CDR3: CASGLSYQETQYF. In nucleotides, the CDR3 is TGTGCCAGCGGTCTGTCGTACCAAGAGACCCAGTACTTC.